This T cell receptor beta chain was identified during a study of T cell changes during pregnancy in multiple sclerosis. Per germline, CDR1 MGHDK and CDR2 SYGVNS. This CDR3 has 14 amino acids. V lost 1 base and J 6 bases, leaving 12 bases between the germline ends. TCRdb's table, derived via immunoSEQ multiplex PCR, lists solely in-frame clones and lacks some. The sample consists of tens of thousands of clones, around 90% of them appearing once. This TCR was sampled from a female donor with multiple sclerosis, enrolled in a pregnancy study. The chain is built from TRBV25-1 and TRBJ2-5; D is perhaps TRBD1 (5 bases). The input for sequencing was CD4+ T cells from peripheral blood mononuclear cells, taken in the second trimester of pregnancy. The CDR3 protein is CASSEWGQTKTQYF. CDR3 in DNA: TGTGCCAGCAGTGAATGGGGCCAGACAAAGACCCAGTACTTC.